The clone carrying this T cell receptor beta chain was counted many times. The CDR3 loop spans 14 amino acids. Unmatched junction bases numbered 8, after V lost 8 bases and J lost 7 bases. Germline V CDR1 and CDR2: SGHTA, FQGNSA. TCRdb passed the 5' RACE reads through MiXCR, listing each CDR3 protein once. The sample includes 43,000 or so distinct CDR3 sequences, 12% seen only once; the top ten take over 30%. The sample originates from a study of spatial heterogeneity in lung cancer. Sample time point: blood at routine non-recurrence follow-up after resection. The V gene is TRBV7-2, the J gene TRBJ2-1, with 10 bases identical to TRBD2. This clonotype was obtained from a male donor with early-stage non-small cell lung cancer. This specimen consisted of PBMCs, obtained at follow-up. The CDR3 DNA reads as TGTGCCAGCCGTACTAGCGGGAATGAGAATGAGCAGTTCTTC. This sequence encodes CASRTSGNENEQFF.